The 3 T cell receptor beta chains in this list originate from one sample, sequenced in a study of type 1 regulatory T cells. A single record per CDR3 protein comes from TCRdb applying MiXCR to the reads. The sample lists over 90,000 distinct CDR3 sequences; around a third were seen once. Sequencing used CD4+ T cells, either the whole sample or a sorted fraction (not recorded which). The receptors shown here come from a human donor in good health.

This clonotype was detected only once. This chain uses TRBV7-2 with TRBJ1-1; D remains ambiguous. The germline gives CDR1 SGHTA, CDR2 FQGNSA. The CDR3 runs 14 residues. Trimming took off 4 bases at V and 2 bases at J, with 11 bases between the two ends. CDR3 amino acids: CASSSENRNTEAFF. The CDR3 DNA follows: TGTGCCAGCAGCTCGGAAAACAGAAACACTGAAGCTTTCTTT. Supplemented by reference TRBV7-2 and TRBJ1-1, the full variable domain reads GAGVSQSPSNKVTEKGKDVELRCDPISGHTALYWYRQSLGQGLEFLIYFQGNSAPDKSGLPSDRFSAERTGGSVSTLTIQRTQQEDSAVYLCASSSENRNTEAFFGQGTRLTVV.

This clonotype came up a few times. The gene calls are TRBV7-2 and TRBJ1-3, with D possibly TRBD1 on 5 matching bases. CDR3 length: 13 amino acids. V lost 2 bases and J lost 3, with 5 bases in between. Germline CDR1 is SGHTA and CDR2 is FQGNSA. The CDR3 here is CASSLQGGNTIYF. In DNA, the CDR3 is TGTGCCAGCAGCTTACAGGGTGGAAACACCATATATTTT.

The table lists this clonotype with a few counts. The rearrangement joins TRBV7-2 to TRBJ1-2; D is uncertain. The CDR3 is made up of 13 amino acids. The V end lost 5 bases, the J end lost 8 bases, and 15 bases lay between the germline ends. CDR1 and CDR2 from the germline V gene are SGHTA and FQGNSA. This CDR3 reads CASSDAWGEGYTF. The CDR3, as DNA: TGTGCCAGCAGCGATGCCTGGGGTGAGGGCTACACCTTC.